Presented here are 18 T cell receptor beta chains from one specimen sequenced in a study of radiotherapy plus CTLA-4 blockade in lung cancer. Sequencing used immunoSEQ multiplex PCR; TCRdb keeps in-frame clones, though not all of them. The sample comprises about 31,000 clones, more than 70% of which are singletons, and around 4.5% rests with the top ten. The sample here was peripheral blood, taken from a patient treated with radiotherapy plus ipilimumab. The source is a human donor with non-small cell lung cancer whose response to radiotherapy plus ipilimumab could not be evaluated.

J is TRBJ2-5 and V is TRBV5-1; D might be TRBD1 (7 bases). This CDR3 is 16 amino acids long. Trimming left V 4 bases short and J 9 bases short, with 25 bases between. Germline V gives CDR1 SGHRS, CDR2 YFSETQ. DNA of the CDR3: TGCGCCAGCAGCCCCCGCCCTGTAACAGGGGAGGTGTCCCAGTACTTC. As protein: CASSPRPVTGEVSQYF.

V gene TRBV2 combines with J gene TRBJ1-1; no clear D gene. The CDR3 loop spans 12 amino acids. V shed 0 bases and J shed 9 bases, with 8 bases lying between them. Germline CDR1 SNHLY, CDR2 FYNNEI. The CDR3 here is CASSEAGRQAFF. The CDR3 DNA is TGTGCCAGCAGTGAAGCAGGGAGACAAGCTTTCTTT.

The DNA for the CDR3 is TGCGCCAGCAGTCCCAATCGGGAGACTAATGAAAAACTGTTTTTT. Its translation: CASSPNRETNEKLFF. The chain carries TRBV5-1 and TRBJ1-4; D unresolved. Germline CDR1 reads SGHRS; CDR2 reads YFSETQ. The V end lost 5 bases, the J end lost 2 bases, and 13 bases lay between the germline ends. The CDR3 has 15 amino acids.

The gene calls are TRBV11-2 and TRBJ1-2; TRBD1 matches 9 bases. Trimming removed 3 bases from V and 4 bases from J; junction bases left unmatched: 6. CDR3 length equals 15 residues. Germline CDR1 reads SGHAT; CDR2 reads FQNNGV. CDR3 nucleotides: TGTGCCAGCAGCTTTACGGGACAGGGCGGCTATGGCTACACCTTC. This translates into CASSFTGQGGYGYTF.

V usage is TRBV27 and J usage is TRBJ2-7; D is perhaps TRBD2 (6 bases). CDR3 size: 14 residues. Trimming took off 4 bases at V and 2 bases at J, with 12 bases between the two ends. Per germline, CDR1 MNHEY and CDR2 SMNVEV (reference sequence). Written as DNA, the CDR3 is TGTGCCAGCAGTTGGCGGGACGGAGCCTACGAGCAGTACTTC. Its translation is CASSWRDGAYEQYF.

J is TRBJ2-5 and V is TRBV5-1; 8 bases map to TRBD2. The end of the DNA aligns better with TRBJ2-7, so the J call may be wrong. From germline, CDR1 is SGHRS and CDR2 YFSETQ. This CDR3 has 14 amino acids. For the CDR3, the DNA is TGCGCCAGCAGCTCGGGGGGGGCTCTCTACGAGCAGTACTTC. As protein: CASSSGGALYEQYF.

This clone was seen a few times. The chain recombines TRBV14 with TRBJ2-3, with 9 bases lining up with TRBD1. V lost 4 bases, J lost 5 bases, and 7 bases stayed unmatched. The CDR3 length is 15 residues. The V gene's germline CDR1 is SGHDN and CDR2 FVKESK. CDR3 amino acids: CASSRKQGAGDTQYF. CDR3 DNA sequence: TGTGCCAGCAGCCGCAAACAGGGGGCAGGAGATACGCAGTATTTT.

CDR3 coding DNA: TGTGCCAGCAGTCACAGGGCTAACACCGGGGAGCTGTTTTTT. Protein sequence: CASSHRANTGELFF. The rearrangement links TRBV7-9 to TRBJ2-2; a weak D match, TRBD1 (6 bases). Looked up from germline, CDR1 is SEHNR and CDR2 is FQNEAQ (reference sequence). The V gene lost 6 bases and the J gene lost 2 bases, with 10 bases spanning the gap. CDR3 length: 14 residues.

V is TRBV5-1 and J is TRBJ2-5; 7 nucleotides line up with TRBD2. The ends lost 1 base at V and 7 bases at J; junction bases unmatched: 7. CDR3 length equals 14 residues. In germline, CDR1 is SGHRS, CDR2 YFSETQ. CDR3 DNA sequence: TGCGCCAGCAGCTTGAGGCGGGAGAGGGGGACCCAGTACTTC. Translated: CASSLRRERGTQYF.

This clone occurred a few times. The chain recombines TRBV19 with TRBJ1-4; D unclear. Trimming removed 7 bases at V and 7 bases at J, with 13 bases between. The V gene's germline CDR1 is LNHDA and CDR2 SQIVND (reference sequence). The CDR3 is made up of 13 amino acids. The CDR3 loop is CASNFNFGEKLFF. The DNA of the CDR3 is TGTGCCAGTAATTTCAACTTCGGTGAAAAACTGTTTTTT.

CDR3 sequence reads: CASSLVAGGRETQYF. The CDR3 coding sequence is TGTGCCAGCAGCCTTGTTGCAGGGGGCCGAGAGACCCAGTACTTC. The rearrangement joins TRBV7-2 to TRBJ2-5, with 8 bases lining up with TRBD1. CDR3 length equals 15 residues. The J segment lost 4 bases and the V segment lost 5 bases, leaving 9 bases of the junction unmatched. Germline assignment: CDR1 SGHTA and CDR2 FQGNSA.

V is TRBV5-1 and J is TRBJ2-1; TRBD1 matches at 11 bases. The V segment lost 3 bases and the J segment 5 bases; nucleotides outside the gene matches: 4. The CDR3 has 15 residues. CDR1 is SGHRS and CDR2 is YFSETQ in the germline V gene. The CDR3 protein is CASSYGQGANNEQFF. CDR3 bases: TGCGCCAGCAGCTACGGACAGGGGGCCAACAATGAGCAGTTCTTC.

The V call is TRBV30, the J call TRBJ1-2; TRBD1 aligns across 10 bases. Germline CDR1 and CDR2: GTSNPN and SVGIG (reference sequence). Losses at the gene ends were 1 base for V and 9 bases for J; bases not matched to a gene: 14. This CDR3 is built from 16 residues. This chain's CDR3 is CAWSATGQGTRASYTF. The CDR3 region has the DNA TGTGCCTGGAGTGCCACGGGACAGGGGACGCGGGCGAGCTACACCTTC.

The chain has TRBV4-3 and TRBJ2-1; 9 bases map to TRBD2. The CDR3 extends over 15 amino acids. V was pared by 6 bases and J by 8 bases, with 11 bases of the junction left unmatched. Germline loops: CDR1 LGHNA, CDR2 YSLEER. CDR3 sequence reads: CASRQRGSGSDEQFF. The CDR3 DNA is TGCGCCAGCAGACAAAGGGGTAGCGGGAGTGATGAGCAGTTCTTC.

This sequence joins TRBV14 and TRBJ2-2, with D possibly TRBD1 on 5 matching bases. V lost 4 bases to trimming and J lost 1 base, with 10 bases between them. The CDR3 is 15 amino acids. CDR1 is SGHDN and CDR2 is FVKESK in the germline V gene. DNA of the CDR3: TGTGCCAGCAGCCGGGCTACAGGGAACACCGGGGAGCTGTTTTTT. As protein: CASSRATGNTGELFF.

Details on this clone: In the same sample, other DNA sequences code for this CDR3. The chain combines TRBV15 with TRBJ1-4; possible D gene TRBD1, 6 bases. The CDR3 is 14 amino acids. V gave up 1 base and J gave up 5 bases, with 8 bases separating them. Germline CDR1 is LNHNV and CDR2 is YYDKDF (reference sequence). CDR3 sequence reads: CATSRGTENEKLFF. DNA for the CDR3: TGTGCCACCAGCAGAGGGACAGAAAATGAAAAACTGTTTTTT.

This chain connects TRBV5-1 to TRBJ1-1; no reliable D call. In germline, CDR1 is SGHRS, CDR2 YFSETQ. Trimming removed 0 bases from V and 2 bases from J, with 8 bases in between. The CDR3 loop spans 14 amino acids. The CDR3 nucleotides are TGCGCCAGCAGCTTGGCCGTGACTAACACTGAAGCTTTCTTT. Translating gives CASSLAVTNTEAFF. Full variable domain (outside the CDR3, taken from reference TRBV5-1 and TRBJ1-1): KAGVTQTPRYLIKTRGQQVTLSCSPISGHRSVSWYQQTPGQGLQFLFEYFSETQRNKGNFPGRFSGRQFSNSRSEMNVSTLELGDSALYLCASSLAVTNTEAFFGQGTRLTVV.

The CDR3 sequence: CASSLGQGDETQYF. The CDR3 DNA reads as TGTGCCAGCAGCCTAGGACAGGGCGACGAGACCCAGTACTTC. V and J are TRBV7-2 and TRBJ2-5; 8 nucleotides match TRBD1. The V gene end was trimmed by 5 bases and the J gene end by 5 bases; junction bases not matched to a gene: 7. This CDR3 contains 14 residues. Germline lookup yields CDR1 SGHTA and CDR2 FQGNSA.